The 31 T cell receptor beta chains below were found in one sample sequenced in a study of CD8+ T cells in alopecia areata. Treatment denoted: oral pan-JAK inhibitor, 5-10 mg twice daily. Following RNA extraction, reverse transcription yielded cDNA that acted as the sequencing template. This table comes from immunoSEQ multiplex PCR, and its TCRdb copy is limited to in-frame clones, with some not included. The sample consists of 190,000 or so clones, over 45% of them appearing once. Sequenced material: CD4+ T cells sorted from blood, taken at week 24, from a patient treated with tofacitinib. These receptors came from a human donor with alopecia areata.

The rearrangement uses TRBV30 and TRBJ1-3; the match to TRBD1 covers 8 bases. The CDR3 spans 14 residues. With V trimmed by 2 bases and J by 0 bases, 0 bases remained unmatched. The germline gives CDR1 GTSNPN, CDR2 SVGIG (reference sequence). Here the CDR3 reads CAWSTGGSGNTIYF. CDR3 sequence (DNA): TGTGCCTGGAGTACAGGGGGCTCTGGAAACACCATATATTTT.

In this sample, this clone turned up a few times. The chain uses TRBV7-9 and TRBJ1-5; D possibly corresponds to TRBD1 (5 bases). The CDR3 runs 13 residues. Per the germline V gene, CDR1 is SEHNR and CDR2 is FQNEAQ (reference sequence). V was shortened by 5 bases and J by 6 bases, with 11 bases between the two germline ends. Here the CDR3 DNA reads TGTGCCAGCAGCCTCCTCCAGGGTCAGCCCCAGCATTTT. Translation gives CASSLLQGQPQHF.

This chain connects TRBV4-3 to TRBJ2-7; 10 bases fit TRBD2. Germline V CDR1 and CDR2: LGHNA, YSLEER. The CDR3 contains 15 residues. V lost 0 bases and J lost 7; bases outside the gene matches: 6. Written as DNA, the CDR3 is TGCGCCAGCAGCCAAGATGTAGCGGGAGGAATGGAGCAGTACTTC. It translates to CASSQDVAGGMEQYF.

The chain has TRBV7-9 and TRBJ2-2, with a tentative D call TRBD2 (6 bases). The CDR3 is 14 residues long. Trimming stripped 3 bases from V and 5 bases from J, with 10 bases between. Germline V lookup: CDR1 SEHNR, CDR2 FQNEAQ (reference sequence). CDR3 in DNA: TGTGCCAGCAGCTTCTCCGGGGGAACCGGGGAGCTGTTTTTT. Translated: CASSFSGGTGELFF.

This chain links TRBV27 with TRBJ2-1; 8 bases match TRBD2. The CDR3 extends over 16 amino acids. Trimming cost V 3 bases and J 4 bases; bases outside gene matches: 8. Germline loops: CDR1 MNHEY, CDR2 SMNVEV (reference sequence). The CDR3 coding sequence is TGTGCCAGCAGTTTCCCGGGGGCGGGAGGTTACAATGAGCAGTTCTTC. Translating gives CASSFPGAGGYNEQFF.

This chain joins TRBV4-1 and TRBJ2-3; 9 positions agree with TRBD2. CDR1 MGHRA and CDR2 YSYEKL come from the germline V gene. This CDR3 is built from 15 residues. With 3 bases clipped from V and 5 bases from J, the junction kept 6 bases outside the gene matches. CDR3 protein: CASSHVGLAGDTQYF. The CDR3, as DNA: TGCGCCAGCAGCCACGTGGGACTAGCTGGAGATACGCAGTATTTT.

This chain connects TRBV9 to TRBJ2-5; 11 bases map to TRBD2. V gave up 4 bases and J gave up 0 bases; unmatched junction bases: 5. The CDR3 contains 16 residues. Per the germline V gene, CDR1 is SGDLS and CDR2 is YYNGEE. CDR3 protein: CASSYRLAGNQETQYF. Here the CDR3 DNA reads TGTGCCAGCAGCTACCGACTAGCGGGGAACCAAGAGACCCAGTACTTC.

The chain employs TRBV29-1 and TRBJ1-1; possible D gene TRBD1, 6 bases. Trimming pared 6 bases from V and 4 bases from J, leaving 15 bases between. The length of the CDR3 is 13 residues. Looked up from germline, CDR1 is SQVTM and CDR2 is ANQGSEA. CDR3 sequence (DNA): TGCAGCGTCCCAGAAGGGGGGGGCACTGAAGCTTTCTTT. This codes for CSVPEGGGTEAFF. Together with reference TRBV29-1 and TRBJ1-1, the CDR3 gives the full variable domain: SAVISQKPSRDICQRGTSLTIQCQVDSQVTMMFWYRQQPGQSLTLIATANQGSEATYESGFVIDKFPISRPNLTFSTLTVSNMSPEDSSIYLCSVPEGGGTEAFFGQGTRLTVV.

V is TRBV4-1 and J is TRBJ2-6; D is ambiguous. The CDR3 has 20 amino acids. The germline V gene has CDR1 MGHRA and CDR2 YSYEKL. V was cut by 0 bases and J by 0 bases, with 18 bases left in between. CDR3 region: CASSQDGLRRVSSGANVLTF. CDR3 DNA sequence: TGCGCCAGCAGCCAAGATGGTCTCAGAAGAGTAAGCTCTGGGGCCAACGTCCTGACTTTC.

Only a few counts were recorded for this clone. In DNA, the CDR3 is TGTGCCTTCAACGGACCGCTTAAGAACACCTTC. Translating it yields CAFNGPLKNTF. The rearrangement joins TRBV19 to TRBJ1-2; D gene unclear. The CDR3 covers 11 residues. V dropped 11 bases and J dropped 12 bases, with 19 bases sitting between them. Germline values: CDR1 LNHDA, CDR2 SQIVND (reference sequence).

This chain uses TRBV7-9 with TRBJ2-3, with TRBD2 matching 9 bases. Germline values: CDR1 SEHNR, CDR2 FQNEAQ (reference sequence). J lost 3 bases, V lost 3 bases, and 4 bases had no gene match. The CDR3 spans 15 residues. The CDR3 here is CASSLYSGRTDTQYF. As DNA, the CDR3 is TGTGCCAGCAGCTTGTATAGCGGGAGAACAGATACGCAGTATTTT. Complete variable domain (other parts from reference TRBV7-9 and TRBJ2-3): DTGVSQNPRHKITKRGQNVTFRCDPISEHNRLYWYRQTLGQGPEFLTYFQNEAQLEKSRLLSDRFSAERPKGSFSTLEIQRTEQGDSAMYLCASSLYSGRTDTQYFGPGTRLTVL.

The CDR3 nucleotides read TGTGCCAGTAGTACAACAAGGGCGGCCGAGCAGTACTTC. Translating gives CASSTTRAAEQYF. The chain links TRBV19 to TRBJ2-7; D is undetermined. This CDR3 has 13 amino acids. Germline-derived CDR1 and CDR2 are LNHDA and SQIVND (reference sequence). V gave up 4 bases and J gave up 6 bases, with 13 bases separating them. The full variable domain, with the rest looked up from reference TRBV19 and TRBJ2-7, is DGGITQSPKYLFRKEGQNVTLSCEQNLNHDAMYWYRQDPGQGLRLIYYSQIVNDFQKGDIAEGYSVSREKKESFPLTVTSAQKNPTAFYLCASSTTRAAEQYFGPGTRLTVT.

The chain recombines TRBV7-2 with TRBJ1-2; no clear D. V was clipped by 5 bases and J by 5 bases, with 24 bases between them. The CDR3 runs 17 residues. Germline CDR1 reads SGHTA; CDR2 reads FQGNSA. The DNA of the CDR3 is TGTGCCAGCAGCCCAAGCGCGGGCAGCGGCGGCTATTATGGCTACACCTTC. This codes for CASSPSAGSGGYYGYTF.

The chain uses TRBV27 and TRBJ1-1, with no clear D. In germline, CDR1 is MNHEY, CDR2 SMNVEV (reference sequence). The CDR3 runs to 14 residues. Trimming cost V 4 bases and J 2 bases, with 11 bases left between them. The CDR3 nucleotides read TGTGCCAGCAGTTCCGGAGCGGTTAACACTGAAGCTTTCTTT. Amino acids: CASSSGAVNTEAFF.

This chain connects TRBV11-2 to TRBJ2-7; D might be TRBD2 (5 bases). The germline gives CDR1 SGHAT, CDR2 FQNNGV. V lost 0 bases, J lost 0 bases, and 12 bases lay in between. This CDR3 has 16 residues. The DNA for the CDR3 is TGTGCCAGCAGCTTAGAAAGACTTGGGAGCTCCTACGAGCAGTACTTC. Translating gives CASSLERLGSSYEQYF.

Only a few counts were recorded for this clone. The chain employs TRBV2 and TRBJ2-7; 10 positions match TRBD2. V shed 7 bases, J shed 6 bases, and the junction held 9 bases outside the gene matches. Per the germline V gene, CDR1 is SNHLY and CDR2 is FYNNEI. The CDR3 spans 14 residues. The CDR3 protein is CASTGAGGNPEQYF. DNA for the CDR3: TGTGCCAGCACCGGAGCGGGGGGGAATCCCGAGCAGTACTTC.

V gene TRBV5-4 combines with J gene TRBJ1-2, with D maybe TRBD1 (5 bases). This CDR3 is built from 12 residues. The germline V gene has CDR1 SGHNT and CDR2 YYREEE (reference sequence). The V gene lost 4 bases and the J gene lost 2 bases, with 6 bases spanning the gap. CDR3: CASSQGNYGYTF. CDR3 sequence (DNA): TGTGCCAGCAGCCAGGGAAACTATGGCTACACCTTC.

This clone was observed a few times. V gene TRBV5-1 combines with J gene TRBJ2-7; D gene uncertain. V shed 4 bases and J shed 0 bases, with 17 bases lying between them. From germline, CDR1 is SGHRS and CDR2 YFSETQ. The CDR3 consists of 16 residues. The CDR3 loop is CASSVGPGRASYEQYF. The CDR3, as DNA: TGCGCCAGCAGCGTGGGCCCGGGTAGGGCCTCCTACGAGCAGTACTTC.

This clone is a singleton in its sample. The V and J genes are TRBV7-9 and TRBJ2-2; D is uncertain. V was clipped by 3 bases and J by 1 base, with 6 bases between them. The CDR3 contains 14 residues. CDR1 and CDR2 from the germline V gene are SEHNR and FQNEAQ (reference sequence). The CDR3 nucleotides are TGTGCCAGCAGCTTTGCCGGGAACACCGGGGAGCTGTTTTTT. As protein: CASSFAGNTGELFF. Together with reference TRBV7-9 and TRBJ2-2, the CDR3 gives the full variable domain: DTGVSQNPRHKITKRGQNVTFRCDPISEHNRLYWYRQTLGQGPEFLTYFQNEAQLEKSRLLSDRFSAERPKGSFSTLEIQRTEQGDSAMYLCASSFAGNTGELFFGEGSRLTVL.

The chain combines TRBV29-1 with TRBJ2-2; a weak D match, TRBD1 (6 bases). Germline V gene lookup returns CDR1 SQVTM and CDR2 ANQGSEA. The CDR3 is 21 amino acids. Trimming left V 6 bases short and J 1 base short, with 33 bases between. CDR3 sequence reads: CSVAILPKQGNQKRNTGELFF. The CDR3, as DNA: TGCAGCGTCGCGATACTACCGAAACAGGGAAATCAGAAGAGGAACACCGGGGAGCTGTTTTTT.

V is TRBV5-4 and J is TRBJ2-5; D unresolved. Trimming pared 0 bases from V and 6 bases from J, leaving 9 bases between. Per the germline V gene, CDR1 is SGHNT and CDR2 is YYREEE (reference sequence). CDR3 size: 13 residues. The CDR3 loop is CASSLEIQKTQYF. CDR3 coding DNA: TGTGCCAGCAGCTTGGAGATTCAAAAGACCCAGTACTTC.

This clone was counted a single time. The chain has TRBV30 and TRBJ1-2, with 7 nucleotides matching TRBD1. The CDR3 covers 13 residues. V was clipped by 6 bases and J by 4 bases; unmatched bases: 8. Germline lookup yields CDR1 GTSNPN and CDR2 SVGIG (reference sequence). Written as DNA, the CDR3 is TGTGCCTGCAACCGGGACAGCTCCTATGGCTACACCTTC. Translated: CACNRDSSYGYTF.

The chain has TRBV2 and TRBJ2-5; maybe TRBD2 (5 bases). Trimming left V 5 bases short and J 3 bases short, with 7 bases between. Germline assignment: CDR1 SNHLY and CDR2 FYNNEI. The CDR3 sequence is 12 residues long. CDR3 nucleotides: TGTGCCAGCAGTCGGGAAGAAGAGACCCAGTACTTC. It yields the protein CASSREEETQYF.

This clone was detected a few times. The V call is TRBV4-3, the J call TRBJ1-2; D is perhaps TRBD1 (5 bases). CDR1 is LGHNA, CDR2 YSLEER, per germline. The V and J ends lost 0 bases and 7 bases respectively, with 9 bases between them. CDR3 size: 13 residues. The CDR3, as DNA: TGCGCCAGCAGCCAAGAGGGGCTCGGTGGCTACACCTTC. Translation gives CASSQEGLGGYTF.

The chain employs TRBV14 and TRBJ1-2, with TRBD1 matching 8 bases. The CDR3 totals 16 residues. Germline V gives CDR1 SGHDN, CDR2 FVKESK. V lost 1 base, J lost 4 bases, and 8 bases stayed unmatched. This CDR3 is CASSQAGTGSFYGYTF. As DNA, the CDR3 is TGTGCCAGCAGCCAAGCCGGGACAGGATCCTTCTATGGCTACACCTTC.

The rearrangement links TRBV19 to TRBJ1-1, with D uncertain. The CDR3 is 13 residues long. Trimming took off 5 bases at V and 0 bases at J, with 7 bases between the two ends. Germline loops: CDR1 LNHDA, CDR2 SQIVND (reference sequence). The CDR3 DNA follows: TGTGCCAGTAGTGTGACCATGAACACTGAAGCTTTCTTT. Its translation: CASSVTMNTEAFF.

The CDR3, as DNA: TGTGCCAGCAGCCAGGAGACAGGGGGAGATCAGCCCCAGCATTTT. Its translation is CASSQETGGDQPQHF. This chain links TRBV4-2 with TRBJ1-5; 9 nucleotides line up with TRBD1. The CDR3 is made up of 15 amino acids. Trimming at V came to 3 bases and at J to 5 bases, leaving 5 bases not matched to a gene. CDR1 is LGHNA and CDR2 is YNFKEQ in the germline V gene.

The chain employs TRBV4-2 and TRBJ2-2, with D perhaps TRBD1 or TRBD2 (6 bases each). The CDR3 extends over 15 amino acids. Trimming left V 1 base short and J 7 bases short, with 13 bases between. Germline V gene sequence: CDR1 LGHNA, CDR2 YNFKEQ. As DNA, the CDR3 is TGTGCCAGCAGCCAAGGTCCGGGGGCGGGCGGGGAGCTGTTTTTT. It translates to CASSQGPGAGGELFF.

Concerning this clone itself: The same CDR3 can be traced to other DNA sequences in this sample. The chain combines TRBV5-1 with TRBJ1-2; unclear D gene. The CDR3 contains 13 residues. Germline lookup yields CDR1 SGHRS and CDR2 YFSETQ. Trimming removed 4 bases at V and 3 bases at J, with 10 bases between. Here the CDR3 reads CASSPGRDYGYTF. The CDR3 DNA follows: TGCGCCAGCAGCCCGGGGAGGGACTATGGCTACACCTTC. Full variable domain (remainder filled in from reference TRBV5-1 and TRBJ1-2): KAGVTQTPRYLIKTRGQQVTLSCSPISGHRSVSWYQQTPGQGLQFLFEYFSETQRNKGNFPGRFSGRQFSNSRSEMNVSTLELGDSALYLCASSPGRDYGYTFGSGTRLTVV.

The CDR3 coding sequence is TGTGCCAGCAGCCAAGTGGAGGGCGGCTACTACGAGCAGTACTTC. Translated: CASSQVEGGYYEQYF. The V call is TRBV7-9, the J call TRBJ2-7; tentative D call: TRBD2 (6 bases). The CDR3 contains 15 residues. Per the germline V gene, CDR1 is SEHNR and CDR2 is FQNEAQ (reference sequence). The germline V and J ends were trimmed by 5 bases and 3 bases, with 17 bases remaining between them.

This clone has just a few counts. The CDR3 loop is CAWSVQAGEKLFF. In DNA, the CDR3 is TGTGCCTGGAGTGTACAAGCCGGGGAAAAACTGTTTTTT. The chain carries TRBV30 and TRBJ1-4; the D is unclear. V was clipped by 0 bases and J by 8 bases, with 10 bases between them. This CDR3 is built from 13 residues. Germline V gene sequence: CDR1 GTSNPN, CDR2 SVGIG (reference sequence).